The rows below give T cell receptor beta chains drawn from one sample of a study of blood T cells in healthy people across ages. TCRdb ran MiXCR on the 5' RACE reads and lists one entry per CDR3 protein. The repertoire holds 850,000 or so distinct CDR3 sequences, with around 26% as singletons. What was sequenced was blood. These TCRs come from a woman of 80 years or more in good health. Both conserved end residues are part of each CDR3. Fields, in order: clone size, J gene, V gene, D gene, CDR3 protein, CDR3 DNA. D genes are given only for firm matches. Rows may omit the clone size; those that give it use once, few, many or a size class.

-,TRBJ2-1,TRBV5-1,TRBD2,CASSLGKMRGGEKYNEQFF,TGCGCCAGCAGCTTGGGGAAGATGCGGGGGGGCGAAAAGTACAATGAGCAGTTCTTC
-,TRBJ1-1,TRBV7-9,TRBD1,CASSSGQGIVAFF,TGTGCCAGCAGCTCGGGACAGGGGATCGTGGCTTTCTTT
many,TRBJ2-7,TRBV7-2,TRBD1,CASSLNRQGIYEQYF,TGTGCCAGCAGCTTGAACAGACAGGGGATCTACGAGCAGTACTTC
many,TRBJ1-5,TRBV12-3/TRBV12-4,-,CASSSGGNQPQHF,TGTGCCAGCAGCAGTGGGGGTAATCAGCCCCAGCATTTT
few,TRBJ2-2,TRBV28,-,CASSSSGTRTGELFF,TGTGCCAGCAGTTCATCCGGGACACGCACCGGGGAGCTGTTTTTT
many,TRBJ2-1,TRBV6-2/TRBV6-3,TRBD2,CASSYSTSGGLNNEQFF,TGTGCCAGCAGTTACTCGACTAGCGGGGGACTTAACAATGAGCAGTTCTTC
many,TRBJ2-3,TRBV5-1,-,CASSPWTARGVPDTQYF,TGCGCCAGCAGCCCGTGGACAGCCCGAGGGGTCCCAGATACGCAGTATTTT
few,TRBJ1-6,TRBV15,TRBD1,CATSRDPSRYSGTGGYNSPLHF,TGTGCCACCAGCAGAGACCCCTCCCGATACTCCGGGACAGGTGGTTATAATTCACCCCTCCACTTT
-,TRBJ2-5,TRBV5-4,-,CASSFRAGPETQYF,TGTGCCAGCAGCTTTCGCGCGGGACCGGAGACCCAGTACTTC
many,TRBJ2-7,TRBV20-1,-,CSAILSHRQAEQYF,TGCAGTGCCATCCTTAGCCATCGGCAAGCCGAGCAGTACTTC
-,TRBJ1-6,TRBV7-2,-,CASRPGTTGPNSPLHF,TGTGCCAGCAGACCCGGGACAACCGGCCCGAATTCACCCCTCCACTTT
-,TRBJ2-1,TRBV9,-,CASSVEVEIYNEQFF,TGTGCCAGCAGCGTAGAAGTAGAAATCTACAATGAGCAGTTCTTC
-,TRBJ2-1,TRBV5-1,TRBD1,CASSQGGTGGLERFF,TGCGCCAGCAGCCAGGGCGGGACAGGGGGCCTTGAGCGGTTCTTC
few,TRBJ2-5,TRBV7-7,-,CASSLKGIRETQYF,TGTGCTAGCAGCTTAAAGGGGATCCGGGAGACCCAGTACTTC
-,TRBJ2-7,TRBV20-1,-,CSARENRAYEQYF,TGCAGTGCTAGAGAGAACAGAGCCTACGAGCAGTACTTC
many,TRBJ2-3,TRBV9,-,CASSPTRRVVGADTQYF,TGTGCCAGCAGCCCAACCCGCAGGGTTGTTGGGGCAGATACGCAGTATTTT
many,TRBJ2-7,TRBV21-1,-,CASSNFDIRQGHNYEQYF,TGTGCCAGCAGCAATTTTGATATCCGACAGGGACACAACTACGAGCAGTACTTC